This TCR beta chain was identified in a study of T cell responses to AZD1222 COVID-19 vaccine. Overall study context: The analysis combined second doses at about 4 or about 12 weeks. General observations from the study: Researchers report vaccine-associated CD4 TCRs spanning spike, with dominance at 160-218 and 743-854. Sampled repertoires all dated from after the peak T cell response.

TCRdb's copy holds only in-frame clones and misses some; the assay was immunoSEQ multiplex PCR. The profile covers 59,000 or so clones, with approximately 79% appearing a single time and more than 8.5% taken by the ten largest. Concerning this clone itself: Its cognate antigen is unknown.

In germline, CDR1 is MNHNS, CDR2 SASEGT. The CDR3 totals 15 residues. Trimming took off 2 bases at V and 2 bases at J, with 10 bases between the two ends. This chain connects TRBV6-1 to TRBJ1-5; D possibly corresponds to TRBD1 (5 bases). This receptor was taken from an adult in good health. Sequenced here: peripheral blood, sampled on day 0 of AZD1222 vaccination. The CDR3 DNA is TGTGCCAGCAGTGAACAAAGGGGAGGCAATCAGCCCCAGCATTTT. Residues: CASSEQRGGNQPQHF.